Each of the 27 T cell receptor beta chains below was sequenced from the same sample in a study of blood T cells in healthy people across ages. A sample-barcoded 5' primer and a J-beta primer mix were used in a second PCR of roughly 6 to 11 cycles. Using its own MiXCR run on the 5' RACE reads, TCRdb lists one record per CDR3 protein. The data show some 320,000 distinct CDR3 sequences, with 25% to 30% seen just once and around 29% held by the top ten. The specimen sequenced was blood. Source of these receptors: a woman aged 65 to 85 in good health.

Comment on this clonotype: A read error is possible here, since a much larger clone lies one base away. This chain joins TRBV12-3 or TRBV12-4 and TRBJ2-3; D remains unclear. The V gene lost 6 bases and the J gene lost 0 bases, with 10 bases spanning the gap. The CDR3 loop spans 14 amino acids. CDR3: CASRPRGSTDTQYF. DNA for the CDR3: TGTGCCAGCAGGCCTAGAGGAAGCACAGATACGCAGTATTTT.

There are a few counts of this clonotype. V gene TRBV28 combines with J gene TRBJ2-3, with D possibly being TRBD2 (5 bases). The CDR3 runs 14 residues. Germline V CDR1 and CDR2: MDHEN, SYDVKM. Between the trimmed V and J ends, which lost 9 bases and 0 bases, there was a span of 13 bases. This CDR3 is CASSPGSSTDTQYF. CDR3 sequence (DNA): TGTGCCAGTAGCCCGGGGTCGAGCACAGATACGCAGTATTTT. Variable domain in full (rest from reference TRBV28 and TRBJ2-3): DVKVTQSSRYLVKRTGEKVFLECVQDMDHENMFWYRQDPGLGLRLIYFSYDVKMKEKGDIPEGYSVSREKKERFSLILESASTNQTSMYLCASSPGSSTDTQYFGPGTRLTVL.

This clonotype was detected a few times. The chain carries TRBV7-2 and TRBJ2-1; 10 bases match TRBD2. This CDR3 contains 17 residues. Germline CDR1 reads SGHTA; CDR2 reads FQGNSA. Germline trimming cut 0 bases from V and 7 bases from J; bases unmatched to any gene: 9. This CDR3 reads CASSLAVEREGPNEQFF. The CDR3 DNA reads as TGTGCCAGCAGCTTAGCGGTCGAGCGGGAGGGCCCTAATGAGCAGTTCTTC.

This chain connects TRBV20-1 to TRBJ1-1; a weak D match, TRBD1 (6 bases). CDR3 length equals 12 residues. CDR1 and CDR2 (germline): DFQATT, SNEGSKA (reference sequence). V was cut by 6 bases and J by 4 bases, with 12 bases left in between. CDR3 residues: CSAQGGSTEAFF. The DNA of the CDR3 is TGCAGTGCACAGGGAGGGAGCACTGAAGCTTTCTTT.

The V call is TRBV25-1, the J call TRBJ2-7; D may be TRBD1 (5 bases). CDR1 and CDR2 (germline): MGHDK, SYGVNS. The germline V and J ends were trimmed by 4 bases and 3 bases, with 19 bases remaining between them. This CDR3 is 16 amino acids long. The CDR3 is CASSVPARGLVYEQYF. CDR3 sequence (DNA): TGTGCCAGCAGTGTCCCTGCAAGGGGCCTTGTCTACGAGCAGTACTTC.

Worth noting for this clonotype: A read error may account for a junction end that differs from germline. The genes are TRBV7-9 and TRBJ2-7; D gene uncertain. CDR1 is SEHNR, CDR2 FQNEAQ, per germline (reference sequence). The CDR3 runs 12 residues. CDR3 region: CSSSLESWEQYF. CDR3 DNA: TGTTCCAGCAGCCTCGAAAGCTGGGAGCAGTACTTC.

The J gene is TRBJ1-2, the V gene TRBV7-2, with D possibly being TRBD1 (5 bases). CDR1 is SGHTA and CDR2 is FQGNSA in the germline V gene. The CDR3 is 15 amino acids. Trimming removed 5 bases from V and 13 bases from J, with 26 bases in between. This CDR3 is CASSTTGTALQRCTF. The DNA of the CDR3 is TGTGCCAGCAGCACCACCGGGACGGCCCTTCAACGCTGCACCTTC. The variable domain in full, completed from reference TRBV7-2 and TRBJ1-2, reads GAGVSQSPSNKVTEKGKDVELRCDPISGHTALYWYRQSLGQGLEFLIYFQGNSAPDKSGLPSDRFSAERTGGSVSTLTIQRTQQEDSAVYLCASSTTGTALQRCTFGSGTRLTVV.

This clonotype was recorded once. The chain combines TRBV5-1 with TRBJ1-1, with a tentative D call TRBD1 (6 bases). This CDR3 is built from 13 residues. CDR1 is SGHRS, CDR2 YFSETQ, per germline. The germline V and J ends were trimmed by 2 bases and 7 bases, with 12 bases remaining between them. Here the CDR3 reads CASSFTGTGEAFF. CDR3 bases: TGCGCCAGCAGCTTCACAGGGACGGGTGAAGCTTTCTTT.

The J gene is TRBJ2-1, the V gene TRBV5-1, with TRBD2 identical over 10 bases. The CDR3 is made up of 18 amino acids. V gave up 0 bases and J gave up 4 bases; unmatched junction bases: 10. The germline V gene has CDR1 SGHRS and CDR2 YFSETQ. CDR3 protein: CASSLAATSGPRYNEQFF. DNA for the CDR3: TGCGCCAGCAGCTTGGCCGCGACTAGCGGGCCAAGGTACAATGAGCAGTTCTTC.

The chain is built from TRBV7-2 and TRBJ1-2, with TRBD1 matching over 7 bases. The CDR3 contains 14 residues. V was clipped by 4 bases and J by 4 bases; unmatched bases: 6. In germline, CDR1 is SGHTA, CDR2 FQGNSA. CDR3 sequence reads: CASSSRQGFYGYTF. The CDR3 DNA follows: TGTGCCAGCAGCTCACGACAGGGCTTCTATGGCTACACCTTC.

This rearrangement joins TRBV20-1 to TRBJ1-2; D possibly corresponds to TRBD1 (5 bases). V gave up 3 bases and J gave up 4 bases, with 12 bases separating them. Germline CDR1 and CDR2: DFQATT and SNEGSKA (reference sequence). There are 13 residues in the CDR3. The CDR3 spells CSARDPGTYGYTF. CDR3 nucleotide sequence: TGCAGTGCTAGGGATCCTGGGACCTATGGCTACACCTTC.

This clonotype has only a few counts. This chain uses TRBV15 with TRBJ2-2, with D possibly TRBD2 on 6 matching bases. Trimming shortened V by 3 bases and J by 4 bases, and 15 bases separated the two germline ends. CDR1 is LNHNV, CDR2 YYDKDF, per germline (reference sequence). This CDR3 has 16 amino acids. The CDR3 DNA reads TGTGCCACCAGCAGGGGGGTAGCGGAAGTCACCGGGGAGCTGTTTTTT. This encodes CATSRGVAEVTGELFF.

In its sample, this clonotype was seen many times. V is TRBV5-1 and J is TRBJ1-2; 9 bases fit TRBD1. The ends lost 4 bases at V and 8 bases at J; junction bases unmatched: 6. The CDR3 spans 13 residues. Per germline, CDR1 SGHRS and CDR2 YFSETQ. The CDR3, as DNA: TGCGCCAGCAGCCTCGGGACAGGGAAGGGCTACACCTTC. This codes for CASSLGTGKGYTF. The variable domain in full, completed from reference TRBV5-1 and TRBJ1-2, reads KAGVTQTPRYLIKTRGQQVTLSCSPISGHRSVSWYQQTPGQGLQFLFEYFSETQRNKGNFPGRFSGRQFSNSRSEMNVSTLELGDSALYLCASSLGTGKGYTFGSGTRLTVV.

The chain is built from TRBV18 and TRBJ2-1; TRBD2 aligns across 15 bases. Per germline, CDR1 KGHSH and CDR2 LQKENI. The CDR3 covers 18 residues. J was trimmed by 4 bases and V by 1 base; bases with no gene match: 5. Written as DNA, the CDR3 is TGTGCCAGCTCACCACGAAGGACTAGCGGGAGGGAATACAATGAGCAGTTCTTC. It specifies CASSPRRTSGREYNEQFF. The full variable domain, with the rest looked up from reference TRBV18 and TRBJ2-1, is NAGVMQNPRHLVRRRGQEARLRCSPMKGHSHVYWYRQLPEEGLKFMVYLQKENIIDESGMPKERFSAEFPKEGPSILRIQQVVRGDSAAYFCASSPRRTSGREYNEQFFGPGTRLTVL.

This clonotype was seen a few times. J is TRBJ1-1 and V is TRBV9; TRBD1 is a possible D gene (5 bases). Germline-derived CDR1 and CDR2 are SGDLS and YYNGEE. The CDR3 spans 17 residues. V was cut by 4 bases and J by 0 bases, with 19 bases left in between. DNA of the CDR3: TGTGCCAGCAGCCTTAGAGGGGCAGATCAAATGAACACTGAAGCTTTCTTT. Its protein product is CASSLRGADQMNTEAFF.

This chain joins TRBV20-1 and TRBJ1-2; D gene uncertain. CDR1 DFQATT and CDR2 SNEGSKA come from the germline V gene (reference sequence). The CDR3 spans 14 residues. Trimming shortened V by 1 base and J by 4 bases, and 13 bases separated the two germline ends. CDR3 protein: CSARVQEGSYGYTF. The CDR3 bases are TGCAGTGCTAGAGTCCAGGAGGGTAGCTATGGCTACACCTTC.

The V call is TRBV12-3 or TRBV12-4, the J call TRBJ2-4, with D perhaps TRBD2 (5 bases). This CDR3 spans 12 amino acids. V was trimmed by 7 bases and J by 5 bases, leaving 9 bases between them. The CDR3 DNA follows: TGTGCCAGCACCCCCGGGGAAAACATTCAGTACTTC. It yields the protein CASTPGENIQYF.

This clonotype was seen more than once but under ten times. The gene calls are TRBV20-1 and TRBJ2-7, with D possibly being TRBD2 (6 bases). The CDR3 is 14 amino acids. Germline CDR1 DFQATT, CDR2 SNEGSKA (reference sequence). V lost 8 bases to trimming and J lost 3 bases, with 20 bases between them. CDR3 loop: CSTLAFEGGYEQYF. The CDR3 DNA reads TGCAGTACCCTCGCGTTCGAGGGAGGCTACGAGCAGTACTTC.

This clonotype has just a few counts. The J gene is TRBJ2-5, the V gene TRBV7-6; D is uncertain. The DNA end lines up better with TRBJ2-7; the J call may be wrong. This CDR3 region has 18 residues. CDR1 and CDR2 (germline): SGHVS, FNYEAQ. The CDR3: CASSLASQAVSGSYEQYF. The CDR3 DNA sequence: TGTGCCAGCAGCTTAGCTTCCCAGGCTGTTTCGGGCTCCTACGAGCAGTACTTC.

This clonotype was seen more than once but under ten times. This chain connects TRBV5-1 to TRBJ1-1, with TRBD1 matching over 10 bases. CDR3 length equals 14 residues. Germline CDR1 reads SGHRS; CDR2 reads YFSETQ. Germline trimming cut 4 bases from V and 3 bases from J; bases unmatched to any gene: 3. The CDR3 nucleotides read TGCGCCAGCAGCACCGGGACAGGGGACACTGAAGCTTTCTTT. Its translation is CASSTGTGDTEAFF.

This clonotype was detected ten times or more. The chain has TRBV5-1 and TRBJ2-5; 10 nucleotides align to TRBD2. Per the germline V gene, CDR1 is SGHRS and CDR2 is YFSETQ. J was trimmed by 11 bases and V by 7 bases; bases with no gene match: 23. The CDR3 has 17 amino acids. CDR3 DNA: TGCGCCAGCTCCCGTAGTGGACAGCGGGAGGGCCTTCGGGAGCAGTACTTC. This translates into CASSRSGQREGLREQYF.

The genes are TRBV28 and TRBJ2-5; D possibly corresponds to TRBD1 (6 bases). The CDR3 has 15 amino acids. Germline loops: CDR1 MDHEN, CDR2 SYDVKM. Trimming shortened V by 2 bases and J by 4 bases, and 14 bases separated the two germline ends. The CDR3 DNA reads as TGTGCCAGCAGTTTAACGGGGACACTGGGAGAGACCCAGTACTTC. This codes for CASSLTGTLGETQYF.

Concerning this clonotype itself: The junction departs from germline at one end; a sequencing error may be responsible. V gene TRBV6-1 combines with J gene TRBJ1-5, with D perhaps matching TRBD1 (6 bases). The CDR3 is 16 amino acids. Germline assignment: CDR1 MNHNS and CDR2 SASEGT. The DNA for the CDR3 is TGTGCCAGCAGTGATATCCGACGGGGGGCAAATCAGCCCCAACATTTT. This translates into CASSDIRRGANQPQHF.

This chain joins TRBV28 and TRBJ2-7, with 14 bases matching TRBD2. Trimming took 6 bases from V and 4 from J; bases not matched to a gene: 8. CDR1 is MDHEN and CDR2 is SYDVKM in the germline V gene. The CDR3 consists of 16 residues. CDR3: CASSPTGLAGDYEQYF. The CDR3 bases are TGTGCCAGCAGCCCCACGGGACTAGCGGGAGATTACGAGCAGTACTTC.

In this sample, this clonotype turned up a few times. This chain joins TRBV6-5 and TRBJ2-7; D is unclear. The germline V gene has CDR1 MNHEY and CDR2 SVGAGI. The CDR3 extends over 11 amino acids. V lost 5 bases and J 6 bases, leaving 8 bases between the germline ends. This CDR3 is CASSTLGEQYF. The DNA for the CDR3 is TGTGCCAGCAGTACCCTCGGCGAGCAGTACTTC.

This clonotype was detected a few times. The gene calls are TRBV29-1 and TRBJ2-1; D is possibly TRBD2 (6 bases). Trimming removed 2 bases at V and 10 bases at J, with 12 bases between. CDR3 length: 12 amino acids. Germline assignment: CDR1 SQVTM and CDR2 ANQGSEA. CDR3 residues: CSVESEGREQFF. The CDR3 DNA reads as TGCAGCGTTGAATCGGAGGGCAGGGAGCAGTTCTTC.

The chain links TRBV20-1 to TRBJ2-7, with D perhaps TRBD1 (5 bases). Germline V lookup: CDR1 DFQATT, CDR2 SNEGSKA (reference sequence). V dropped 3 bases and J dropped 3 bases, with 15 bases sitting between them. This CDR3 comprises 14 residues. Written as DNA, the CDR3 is TGCAGTGCTAGGGGGTTTCCGGACAACTACGAGCAGTACTTC. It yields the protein CSARGFPDNYEQYF.